The text below deals with one T cell receptor (beta chain). Being one base from a much bigger clone, this may be a read error. The authors ran a second PCR of roughly 6 to 12 cycles using a sample-barcoded 5' primer and a J-beta primer mix. TCRdb redid the calling of the 5' RACE reads with MiXCR, one entry per CDR3 protein. The sample records roughly 800,000 distinct CDR3 sequences, 35% to 40% being singletons. The trim removed 3 bases at V and 7 bases at J, leaving 11 bases unmatched. The CDR3 totals 15 residues. Germline-derived CDR1 and CDR2 are SGDLS and YYNGEE. The data stem from a study of blood T cells in healthy people across ages.

The sequenced sample was blood. The chain combines TRBV9 with TRBJ2-7, with TRBD1 matching 9 bases. The receptor comes from a man younger than 30 in good health. CDR3 residues: CASSGGAGQGREQYF. CDR3 nucleotide sequence: TGTGCCAGCAGCGGAGGGGCGGGACAGGGACGAGAGCAGTACTTC.